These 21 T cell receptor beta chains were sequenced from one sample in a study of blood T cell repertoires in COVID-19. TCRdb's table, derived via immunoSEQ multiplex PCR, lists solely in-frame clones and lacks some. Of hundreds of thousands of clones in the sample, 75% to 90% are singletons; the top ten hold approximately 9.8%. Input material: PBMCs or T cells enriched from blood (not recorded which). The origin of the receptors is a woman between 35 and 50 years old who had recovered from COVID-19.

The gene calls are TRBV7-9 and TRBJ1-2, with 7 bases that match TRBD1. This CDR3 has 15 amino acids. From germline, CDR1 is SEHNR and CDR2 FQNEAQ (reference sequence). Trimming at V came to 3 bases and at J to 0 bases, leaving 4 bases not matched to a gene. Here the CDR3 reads CASSFAGTANYGYTF. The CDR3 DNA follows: TGTGCCAGCAGCTTCGCTGGGACAGCTAACTATGGCTACACCTTC.

CDR3 DNA: TGTGCCAGCAGCTTCGGAGGTAGGAACACTGAAGCTTTCTTT. Protein: CASSFGGRNTEAFF. The rearrangement joins TRBV11-3 to TRBJ1-1; the D is unclear. Germline V gene lookup returns CDR1 SGHNT and CDR2 YENEEA. V lost 3 bases, J lost 1 base, and 9 bases lay in between. This CDR3 spans 14 amino acids.

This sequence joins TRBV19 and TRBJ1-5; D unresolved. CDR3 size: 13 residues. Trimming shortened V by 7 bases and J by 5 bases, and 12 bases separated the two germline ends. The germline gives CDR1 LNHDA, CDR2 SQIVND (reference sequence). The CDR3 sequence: CASKESPDQPQHF. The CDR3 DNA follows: TGTGCCAGTAAAGAAAGTCCGGATCAGCCCCAGCATTTT.

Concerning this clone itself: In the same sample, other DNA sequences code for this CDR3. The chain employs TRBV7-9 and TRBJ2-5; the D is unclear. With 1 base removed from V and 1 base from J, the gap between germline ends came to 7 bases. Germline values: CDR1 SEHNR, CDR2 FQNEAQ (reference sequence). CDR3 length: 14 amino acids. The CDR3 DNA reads TGTGCCAGCAGCTTAGGCGGCGGCCAAGAGACCCAGTACTTC. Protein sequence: CASSLGGGQETQYF.

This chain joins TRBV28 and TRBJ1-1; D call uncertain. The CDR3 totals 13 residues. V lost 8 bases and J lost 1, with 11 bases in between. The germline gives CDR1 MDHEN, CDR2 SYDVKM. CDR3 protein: CASLPAENTEAFF. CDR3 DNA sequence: TGTGCCAGCCTCCCCGCGGAGAACACTGAAGCTTTCTTT.

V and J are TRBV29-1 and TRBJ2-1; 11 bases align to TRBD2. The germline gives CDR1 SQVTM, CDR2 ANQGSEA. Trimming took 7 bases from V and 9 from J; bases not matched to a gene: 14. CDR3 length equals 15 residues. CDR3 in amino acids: CSAGLAGLQRGEQFF. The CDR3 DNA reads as TGCAGCGCTGGACTAGCGGGTTTACAAAGGGGTGAGCAGTTCTTC.

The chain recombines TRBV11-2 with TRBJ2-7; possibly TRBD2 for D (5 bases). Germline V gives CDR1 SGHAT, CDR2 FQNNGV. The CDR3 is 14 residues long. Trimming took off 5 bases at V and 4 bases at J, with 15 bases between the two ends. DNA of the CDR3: TGTGCCAGCAGCCCCCCGGTAGCGAGTTACGAGCAGTACTTC. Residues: CASSPPVASYEQYF.

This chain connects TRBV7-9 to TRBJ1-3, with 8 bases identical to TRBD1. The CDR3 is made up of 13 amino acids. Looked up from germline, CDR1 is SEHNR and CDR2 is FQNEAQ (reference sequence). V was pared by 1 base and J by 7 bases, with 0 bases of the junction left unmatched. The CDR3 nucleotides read TGTGCCAGCAGCTTAGACAGGGGGAACACCATATATTTT. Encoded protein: CASSLDRGNTIYF. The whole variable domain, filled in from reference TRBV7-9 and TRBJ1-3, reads DTGVSQNPRHKITKRGQNVTFRCDPISEHNRLYWYRQTLGQGPEFLTYFQNEAQLEKSRLLSDRFSAERPKGSFSTLEIQRTEQGDSAMYLCASSLDRGNTIYFGEGSWLTVV.

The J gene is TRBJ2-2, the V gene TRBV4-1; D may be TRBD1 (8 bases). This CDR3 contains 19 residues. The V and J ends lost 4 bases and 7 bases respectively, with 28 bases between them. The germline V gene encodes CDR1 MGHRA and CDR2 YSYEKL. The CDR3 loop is CASSLAGTGVAGVHGELFF. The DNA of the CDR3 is TGCGCCAGCAGCCTAGCCGGGACAGGAGTTGCGGGAGTCCACGGGGAGCTGTTTTTT.

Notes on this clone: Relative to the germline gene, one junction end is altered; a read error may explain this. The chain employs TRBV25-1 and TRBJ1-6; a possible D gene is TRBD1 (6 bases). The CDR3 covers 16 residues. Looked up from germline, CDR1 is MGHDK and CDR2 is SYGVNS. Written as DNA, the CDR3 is TGTGCCGGCAGTGTCAGGGGCCAGGGCCGTGTTTCACCCCTCCACTTT. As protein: CAGSVRGQGRVSPLHF.

The CDR3 here is CASSQDVVSSYNSPLHF. The CDR3 DNA reads TGCGCCAGCAGCCAAGACGTGGTTAGCTCCTATAATTCACCCCTCCACTTT. The chain combines TRBV4-3 with TRBJ1-6; no definite D call. The CDR3 contains 17 residues. Trimming took 0 bases from V and 0 from J, leaving 9 bases between them. The germline V gene has CDR1 LGHNA and CDR2 YSLEER.

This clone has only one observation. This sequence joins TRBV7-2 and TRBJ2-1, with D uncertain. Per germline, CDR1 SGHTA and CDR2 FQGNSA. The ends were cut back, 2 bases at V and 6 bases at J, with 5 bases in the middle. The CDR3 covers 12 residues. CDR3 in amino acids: CASSLLVNEQFF. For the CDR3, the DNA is TGTGCCAGCAGCTTACTAGTCAATGAGCAGTTCTTC.

CDR3 nucleotides: TGTGCCAGTAGTATCAAGGAGCTAATGTTTTACGAGCAGTACTTC. It specifies CASSIKELMFYEQYF. This rearrangement joins TRBV19 to TRBJ2-7; no clear D gene. Trimming cost V 3 bases and J 4 bases, with 16 bases left between them. CDR1 LNHDA and CDR2 SQIVND come from the germline V gene (reference sequence). There are 15 residues in the CDR3. Variable domain in full (rest from reference TRBV19 and TRBJ2-7): DGGITQSPKYLFRKEGQNVTLSCEQNLNHDAMYWYRQDPGQGLRLIYYSQIVNDFQKGDIAEGYSVSREKKESFPLTVTSAQKNPTAFYLCASSIKELMFYEQYFGPGTRLTVT.

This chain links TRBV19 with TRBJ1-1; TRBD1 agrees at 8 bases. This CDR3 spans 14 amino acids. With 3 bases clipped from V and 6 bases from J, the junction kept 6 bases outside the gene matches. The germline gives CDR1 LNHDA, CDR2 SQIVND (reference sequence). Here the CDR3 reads CASSIGLTGAEAFF. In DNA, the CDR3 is TGTGCCAGTAGTATCGGGCTGACAGGGGCTGAAGCTTTCTTT.

The CDR3 region has the DNA TGTGCCAGCCTGAGGGCTAACTATGGCTACACCTTC. Its protein product is CASLRANYGYTF. The chain combines TRBV28 with TRBJ1-2; no clear D gene. CDR3 size: 12 residues. Germline V CDR1 and CDR2: MDHEN, SYDVKM. V was clipped by 8 bases and J by 0 bases, with 7 bases between them.

Here the CDR3 reads CASSPDRGRQPQHF. The CDR3 nucleotides read TGTGCCAGCAGCCCTGACAGGGGGAGGCAGCCCCAGCATTTT. The V and J genes are TRBV13 and TRBJ1-5, with 9 bases that match TRBD1. This CDR3 region has 14 residues. V lost 5 bases, J lost 7 bases, and 6 bases stayed unmatched. Germline V gives CDR1 PRHDT, CDR2 FYEKMQ (reference sequence).

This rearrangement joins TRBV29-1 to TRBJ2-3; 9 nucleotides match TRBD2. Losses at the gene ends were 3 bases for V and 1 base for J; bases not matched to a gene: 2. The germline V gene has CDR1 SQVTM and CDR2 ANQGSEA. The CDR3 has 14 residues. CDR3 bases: TGCAGCGTTGAGGCTAGCGGGGGCACAGATACGCAGTATTTT. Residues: CSVEASGGTDTQYF.

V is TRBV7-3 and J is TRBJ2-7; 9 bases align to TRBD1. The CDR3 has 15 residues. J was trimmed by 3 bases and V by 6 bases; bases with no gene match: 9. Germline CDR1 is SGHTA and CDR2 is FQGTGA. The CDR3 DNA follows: TGTGCCAGCAGTCTCGTCGGGACAGGGATCTACGAGCAGTACTTC. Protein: CASSLVGTGIYEQYF.

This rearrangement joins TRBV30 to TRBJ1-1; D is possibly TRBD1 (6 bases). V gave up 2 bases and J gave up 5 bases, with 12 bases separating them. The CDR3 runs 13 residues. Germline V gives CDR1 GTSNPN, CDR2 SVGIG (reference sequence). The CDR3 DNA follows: TGTGCCTGGAGTTTAACAGGGATTACTGAAGCTTTCTTT. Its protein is CAWSLTGITEAFF.

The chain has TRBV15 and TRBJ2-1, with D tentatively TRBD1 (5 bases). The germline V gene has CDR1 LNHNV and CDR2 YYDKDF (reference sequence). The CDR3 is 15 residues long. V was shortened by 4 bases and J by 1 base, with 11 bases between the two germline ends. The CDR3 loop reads CATSIQGGSYNEQFF. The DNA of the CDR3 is TGTGCCACCAGCATTCAGGGCGGATCCTACAATGAGCAGTTCTTC.

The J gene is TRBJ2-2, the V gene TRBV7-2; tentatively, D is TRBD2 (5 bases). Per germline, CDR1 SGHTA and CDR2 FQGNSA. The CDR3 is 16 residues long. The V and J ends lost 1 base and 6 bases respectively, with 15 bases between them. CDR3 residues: CASSLVRGWGPGELFF. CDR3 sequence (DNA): TGTGCCAGCAGCTTAGTTCGAGGGTGGGGTCCCGGGGAGCTGTTTTTT.